A single T cell receptor (beta chain) is shown here with its context. CDR3 size: 14 residues. V was cut by 4 bases and J by 5 bases, with 15 bases left in between. From germline, CDR1 is LNHDA and CDR2 SQIVND (reference sequence). The data were taken from a study of blood T cell repertoires in COVID-19. Sequenced by immunoSEQ multiplex PCR; TCRdb stores in-frame clones only, minus some. This repertoire shows approximately 290,000 clones, about 89% found once; its top ten account for around 0.88%. The sequence was obtained from a man younger than 40 with acute or convalescent COVID-19. The V call is TRBV19, the J call TRBJ2-7; possibly TRBD2 for D (6 bases). The source material was peripheral blood. CDR3 coding DNA: TGTGCCAGTAGTACCCTACCAGGGAGGCACGAGCAGTACTTC. This sequence encodes CASSTLPGRHEQYF.